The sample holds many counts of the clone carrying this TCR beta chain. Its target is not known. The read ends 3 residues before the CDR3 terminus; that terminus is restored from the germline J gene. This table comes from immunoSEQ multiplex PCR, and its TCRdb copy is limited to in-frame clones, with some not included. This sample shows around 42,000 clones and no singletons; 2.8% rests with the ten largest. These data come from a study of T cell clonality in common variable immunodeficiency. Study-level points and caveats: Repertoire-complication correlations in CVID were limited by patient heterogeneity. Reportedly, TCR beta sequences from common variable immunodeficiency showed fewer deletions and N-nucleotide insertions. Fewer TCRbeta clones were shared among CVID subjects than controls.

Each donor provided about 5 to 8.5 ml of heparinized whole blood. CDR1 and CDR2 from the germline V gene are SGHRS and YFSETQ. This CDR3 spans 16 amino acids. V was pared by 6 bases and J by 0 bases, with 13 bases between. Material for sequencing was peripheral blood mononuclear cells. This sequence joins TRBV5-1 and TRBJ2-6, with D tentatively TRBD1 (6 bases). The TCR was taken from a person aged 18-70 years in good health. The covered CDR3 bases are TGCGCCAGCAAGACAGGACTCCGCTCTGGGGCCAACGTC. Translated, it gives CASKTGLRSGANV. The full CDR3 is CASKTGLRSGANVLTF.